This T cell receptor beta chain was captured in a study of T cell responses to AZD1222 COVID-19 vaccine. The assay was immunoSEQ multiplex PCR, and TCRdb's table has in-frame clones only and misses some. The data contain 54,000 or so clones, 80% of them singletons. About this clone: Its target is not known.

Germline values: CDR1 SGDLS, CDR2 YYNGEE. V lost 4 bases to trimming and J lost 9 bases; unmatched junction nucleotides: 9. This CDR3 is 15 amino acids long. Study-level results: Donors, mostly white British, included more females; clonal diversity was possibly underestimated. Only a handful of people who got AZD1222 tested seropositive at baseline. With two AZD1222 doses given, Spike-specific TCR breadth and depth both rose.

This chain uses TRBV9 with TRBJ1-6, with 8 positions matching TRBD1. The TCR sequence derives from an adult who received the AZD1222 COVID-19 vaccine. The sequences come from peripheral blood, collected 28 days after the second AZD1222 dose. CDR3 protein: CASSLLQGAGSPLHF. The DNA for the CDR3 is TGTGCCAGCAGCTTACTGCAGGGGGCGGGTTCACCCCTCCACTTT.